The T cell receptor (beta chain) under discussion was sequenced for a study of response to subunit inactivated influenza vaccine. General observations from the study: Each seasonal influenza vaccination, the authors suggested, recruits few new T cells.

TCRdb ran MiXCR on the RT-PCR reads and lists one entry per CDR3 protein. Among roughly 780,000 distinct CDR3 sequences listed, roughly 20% were seen once. Germline V gives CDR1 SGHTA, CDR2 FQGNSA. Deletions cut 5 bases from V and 10 bases from J, with 21 bases between. This CDR3 comprises 15 residues. This clonotype was seen a few times. Its antigen is currently unknown. V usage is TRBV7-2 and J usage is TRBJ2-1; the D is unclear. Specimen: PBMCs from blood, collected 5 days after vaccination. The sequence was collected from a man aged 50 to 59 who received an inactivated influenza vaccine. This CDR3 is CASSRPPLTSAEQFF. DNA of the CDR3: TGTGCCAGCAGCCGGCCCCCTCTGACGTCTGCCGAGCAGTTCTTC.